This T cell receptor (beta chain) appears in the sequencing data of a study of beta chain features in type 1 diabetes. The study's findings and limits: Shortening that was moderate but significant affected the TCRB CDR3s of Type 1 diabetes patients in all four CD4+ subsets. Patients showed naive, central memory and Treg TCRB repertoires that appeared more similar than those of healthy donors. With patients and controls alike, PCR might favor shorter templates to an equal degree.

The CDR3 is 14 residues long. Deletions cut 5 bases from V and 2 bases from J, with 11 bases between. In germline, CDR1 is SGHTA, CDR2 FQGNSA. Expressed TCRB transcripts were sequenced because the isolated RNA had all been reverse transcribed beforehand. Here immunoSEQ multiplex PCR was the method, and the copy in TCRdb shows in-frame clones only, minus some. The sample lists approximately 170,000 clones; approximately 8.4% were seen once. Every participating donor gave one draw, a heparinised blood sample averaging approximately 110 mL. This clone was seen a few times. Its antigen is not known. The source of this sequence is a woman younger than 30 in good health. The sample comprised central memory CD4+ T cells from blood. The chain links TRBV7-2 to TRBJ2-3, with D tentatively TRBD1 (6 bases). The CDR3 spells CASSLGQPTDTQYF. The CDR3 nucleotides read TGTGCCAGCAGCCTTGGACAGCCCACAGATACGCAGTATTTT. Together with reference TRBV7-2 and TRBJ2-3, the CDR3 gives the full variable domain: GAGVSQSPSNKVTEKGKDVELRCDPISGHTALYWYRQSLGQGLEFLIYFQGNSAPDKSGLPSDRFSAERTGGSVSTLTIQRTQQEDSAVYLCASSLGQPTDTQYFGPGTRLTVL.